What follows are 26 T cell receptor beta chains derived from one specimen sequenced in a study of Graves' ophthalmopathy and Graves' hyperthyroidism. RNA transcripts were the template, and TCR beta CDR3 regions were amplified from them. HTBI primers were used in a first-round RT-PCR, which preceded a second-round multiplex PCR. MiXCR, run by TCRdb on the multiplex PCR reads, gives a single entry per CDR3 protein. In the table there are about 50,000 distinct CDR3 sequences, roughly 47% of which are singletons. The sequenced sample consisted of peripheral blood. The receptors originated from an adult woman with Graves' ophthalmopathy.

This clonotype has a count of ten or more. The V call is TRBV19, the J call TRBJ1-2; 7 bases align to TRBD1. Trimming took 8 bases from V and 4 from J; bases not matched to a gene: 13. CDR1 is LNHDA, CDR2 SQIVND, per germline (reference sequence). The CDR3 spans 15 residues. DNA of the CDR3: TGTGCCAGTGGCCCCCCGGGACAGTGGTTCTATGGCTACACCTTC. Its translation is CASGPPGQWFYGYTF.

The chain uses TRBV5-6 and TRBJ1-3; no firm D call. This CDR3 has 13 residues. Germline CDR1 and CDR2: SGHDT and YYEEEE. The V gene lost 2 bases and the J gene lost 4 bases, with 7 bases spanning the gap. The CDR3 DNA sequence: TGTGCCAGCAGCTTTGCTAGCGGAAACACCATATATTTT. Translating gives CASSFASGNTIYF.

This clonotype was counted between two and nine times. This chain uses TRBV3-1 with TRBJ1-3, with D uncertain. Germline values: CDR1 LGHDT, CDR2 YNNKEL (reference sequence). The CDR3 runs 14 residues. V lost 4 bases and J 6 bases, leaving 13 bases between the germline ends. CDR3 bases: TGTGCCAGCAGCCCTTGGCCCGGTGAAAACACCATATATTTT. It yields the protein CASSPWPGENTIYF.

The V call is TRBV7-2, the J call TRBJ1-5; a weak D match, TRBD1 (6 bases). V lost 5 bases, J lost 7 bases, and 24 bases lay in between. Germline V lookup: CDR1 SGHTA, CDR2 FQGNSA. The CDR3 consists of 17 residues. The CDR3 sequence is CASSLGLAGANEQPQHF. CDR3 coding DNA: TGTGCCAGCAGCCTGGGACTAGCGGGGGCGAATGAGCAGCCCCAGCATTTT.

This chain connects TRBV6-5 to TRBJ2-6; D gene uncertain. The germline V gene has CDR1 MNHEY and CDR2 SVGAGI. The ends were cut back, 6 bases at V and 1 base at J, with 13 bases in the middle. The CDR3 covers 16 residues. The CDR3 DNA reads TGTGCCAGCAGCCCTACTCCCGGATCTGGGGCCAACGTCCTGACTTTC. Its translation is CASSPTPGSGANVLTF.

This rearrangement joins TRBV27 to TRBJ1-6; 10 nucleotides agree with TRBD1. V was pared by 6 bases and J by 8 bases, with 13 bases of the junction left unmatched. The CDR3 loop spans 17 amino acids. Germline values: CDR1 MNHEY, CDR2 SMNVEV (reference sequence). The CDR3 here is CASRVGQGVRNHSPLHF. CDR3 DNA sequence: TGTGCCAGCAGGGTAGGACAGGGGGTCAGGAACCATTCACCCCTCCACTTT.

This clonotype occurred a few times. One end of the junction varies from germline; a read error may be responsible. As DNA, the CDR3 is TGTGCCAGCAGCCCCACTAGCTTC. The encoded protein is CASSPTSF. V gene TRBV6-4 combines with J gene TRBJ1-2; D gene uncertain. Germline loops: CDR1 MRHNA, CDR2 SNTAGT. The CDR3 extends over 8 amino acids.

V is TRBV20-1 and J is TRBJ1-2; D might be TRBD1 (5 bases). V lost 4 bases, J lost 8 bases, and 5 bases lay in between. This CDR3 is 9 amino acids long. The V gene's germline CDR1 is DFQATT and CDR2 SNEGSKA (reference sequence). The CDR3, as DNA: TGCAGTGCTACAGGGGGCTACACCTTC. Protein sequence: CSATGGYTF.

This clonotype was picked up many times. The V gene is TRBV6-1, the J gene TRBJ1-6, with 10 bases matching TRBD1. V was clipped by 7 bases and J by 7 bases; unmatched bases: 4. The CDR3 runs to 14 residues. Looked up from germline, CDR1 is MNHNS and CDR2 is SASEGT. CDR3 sequence (DNA): TGTGCCAGCACCCTGGGACAGGGGAATTCACCCCTCCACTTT. It specifies CASTLGQGNSPLHF.

This chain joins TRBV7-9 and TRBJ2-7; D tentatively reads TRBD1 or TRBD2 (5 bases each). The V end was cut by 5 bases, the J end by 0 bases, with 11 bases between. The CDR3 consists of 14 residues. Per the germline V gene, CDR1 is SEHNR and CDR2 is FQNEAQ (reference sequence). The CDR3 loop is CASSRDQNSYEQYF. The CDR3 nucleotides are TGTGCCAGCAGCCGGGACCAGAACTCCTACGAGCAGTACTTC.

This clonotype was found once. The chain has TRBV7-2 and TRBJ2-7; D possibly matches TRBD1 or TRBD2 (7 bases each). Germline V gene sequence: CDR1 SGHTA, CDR2 FQGNSA. Trimming took 11 bases from V and 1 from J, leaving 18 bases between them. This CDR3 contains 14 residues. The CDR3 is CASSGQGGSYEQYF. CDR3 DNA: TGTGCCTCCAGCGGCCAGGGGGGGTCCTACGAGCAGTACTTC.

This clonotype was seen ten or more times. The chain is built from TRBV20-1 and TRBJ2-7, with TRBD2 as a possible D gene (6 bases). CDR1 and CDR2 (germline): DFQATT, SNEGSKA (reference sequence). V was shortened by 0 bases and J by 0 bases, with 9 bases between the two germline ends. The CDR3 length is 14 residues. The CDR3 loop is CSARDLGSSYEQYF. The CDR3 DNA sequence: TGCAGTGCTAGAGATCTCGGGAGCTCCTACGAGCAGTACTTC.

V usage is TRBV5-6 and J usage is TRBJ2-5; D not resolved. The CDR3 covers 13 residues. Per germline, CDR1 SGHDT and CDR2 YYEEEE. V was trimmed by 4 bases and J by 5 bases, leaving 12 bases between them. The CDR3 DNA is TGTGCCAGCAGCCCCACCTTTGGGGAGACCCAGTACTTC. Residues: CASSPTFGETQYF.

This clonotype was recorded once. V gene TRBV10-3 combines with J gene TRBJ1-2, with TRBD1 as a possible D gene (5 bases). V dropped 1 base and J dropped 8 bases, with 8 bases sitting between them. CDR3 length: 12 residues. Germline CDR1 ENHRY, CDR2 SYGVKD. CDR3 residues: CAISEFTGGYTF. CDR3 nucleotides: TGTGCCATCAGTGAGTTTACAGGAGGCTACACCTTC.

This clonotype was recorded many times. V gene TRBV4-2 combines with J gene TRBJ1-2; 7 bases agree with TRBD1. Germline CDR1 and CDR2: LGHNA and YNFKEQ. Unmatched junction bases numbered 8, after V lost 3 bases and J lost 4 bases. The CDR3 extends over 15 amino acids. The CDR3 nucleotides are TGTGCCAGCAGCCAGGACAGGTTCGGGAGCTATGGCTACACCTTC. This codes for CASSQDRFGSYGYTF.

The chain uses TRBV28 and TRBJ2-2; 12 bases line up with TRBD2. This CDR3 has 15 residues. The germline V gene has CDR1 MDHEN and CDR2 SYDVKM. The ends lost 8 bases at V and 3 bases at J; junction bases unmatched: 4. The CDR3 DNA is TGTGCCAGCGCTAGCGGGAGGGCCGACACCGGGGAGCTGTTTTTT. It specifies CASASGRADTGELFF.

This rearrangement joins TRBV5-6 to TRBJ1-4; D perhaps matches TRBD1 (5 bases). There are 16 residues in the CDR3. The V gene lost 2 bases and the J gene lost 0 bases, with 11 bases spanning the gap. In germline, CDR1 is SGHDT, CDR2 YYEEEE. The CDR3 DNA follows: TGTGCCAGCAGCTTAAGAGGGGCGGCAACTAATGAAAAACTGTTTTTT. Its protein product is CASSLRGAATNEKLFF.

This chain uses TRBV18 with TRBJ1-5, with 8 bases identical to TRBD1. Germline CDR1 KGHSH, CDR2 LQKENI. This CDR3 is built from 16 residues. Trimming at V came to 2 bases and at J to 3 bases, leaving 6 bases not matched to a gene. The CDR3 sequence: CASSPTGTGPNQPQHF. Written as DNA, the CDR3 is TGTGCCAGCTCACCAACCGGGACAGGTCCCAATCAGCCCCAGCATTTT.

The chain combines TRBV7-2 with TRBJ2-3; TRBD2 aligns across 9 bases. Germline V gives CDR1 SGHTA, CDR2 FQGNSA. V shed 4 bases and J 3 bases; nucleotides not matched to a gene: 5. The CDR3 runs to 15 residues. The CDR3 here is CASSSGTSRTDTQYF. In DNA, the CDR3 is TGTGCCAGCAGCTCCGGGACTAGCAGAACAGATACGCAGTATTTT. The whole variable domain, remainder taken from reference TRBV7-2 and TRBJ2-3, is GAGVSQSPSNKVTEKGKDVELRCDPISGHTALYWYRQSLGQGLEFLIYFQGNSAPDKSGLPSDRFSAERTGGSVSTLTIQRTQQEDSAVYLCASSSGTSRTDTQYFGPGTRLTVL.

This clonotype was found many times. This chain joins TRBV29-1 and TRBJ2-1, with D possibly TRBD2 on 6 matching bases. The germline gives CDR1 SQVTM, CDR2 ANQGSEA. V shed 5 bases and J shed 0 bases, with 11 bases lying between them. This CDR3 is built from 14 residues. CDR3 sequence: CSVTAGISYNEQFF. The DNA of the CDR3 is TGCAGCGTTACAGCGGGTATCTCCTACAATGAGCAGTTCTTC.

This clonotype was detected ten times or more. The chain uses TRBV15 and TRBJ2-3, with 8 bases aligning to TRBD2. With V trimmed by 0 bases and J by 1 base, 0 bases remained unmatched. The CDR3 runs 15 residues. Germline V gene lookup returns CDR1 LNHNV and CDR2 YYDKDF (reference sequence). CDR3 sequence reads: CATSREREGTDTQYF. The CDR3 nucleotides read TGTGCCACCAGCAGAGAGCGGGAGGGCACAGATACGCAGTATTTT.

As concerns this clonotype: At one of its ends the junction is not consistent with the germline gene, which may arise from a read error. The chain employs TRBV20-1 and TRBJ2-1; 7 bases are shared with TRBD2. CDR3 length: 14 residues. Germline lookup yields CDR1 DFQATT and CDR2 SNEGSKA (reference sequence). The CDR3, as DNA: TGCAGAGCTAGAGGGGCAGCGGGGTTCGATGAGCAGTTCTTC. Translating it yields CRARGAAGFDEQFF.

Of note for this clonotype: A much more abundant neighbour one base away suggests this may be a read error. J is TRBJ1-6 and V is TRBV3-1; D not resolved. CDR3 length: 15 residues. V lost 2 bases and J 0 bases, leaving 5 bases between the germline ends. CDR1 and CDR2 from the germline V gene are LGHDT and YNNKEL (reference sequence). The CDR3 bases are TGTGCCAGCAGCCAAAGGCGCTCCTATAATTCACCCCTCCACTTT. It specifies CASSQRRSYNSPLHF.

V and J are TRBV7-9 and TRBJ1-1; D gene unclear. Germline V lookup: CDR1 SEHNR, CDR2 FQNEAQ (reference sequence). The CDR3 extends over 14 amino acids. V dropped 4 bases and J dropped 1 base, with 10 bases sitting between them. CDR3: CASSYPSKNTEAFF. The CDR3 coding sequence is TGTGCCAGCAGCTACCCATCCAAGAACACTGAAGCTTTCTTT.

A remark on this clonotype: One junction end disagrees with the germline gene, perhaps due to a read error. The V gene is TRBV27, the J gene TRBJ2-7, with D maybe TRBD2 (6 bases). This CDR3 is built from 14 residues. In germline, CDR1 is MNHEY, CDR2 SMNVEV (reference sequence). The CDR3 bases are TGCGCCAGCAGGAGGGAGGCCAGCGCCTACGAGCAGTACTTC. Its protein product is CASRREASAYEQYF.

This chain connects TRBV20-1 to TRBJ1-5; 11 nucleotides match TRBD1. The CDR3 covers 14 residues. CDR1 is DFQATT, CDR2 SNEGSKA, per germline (reference sequence). The junction had 7 bases not matched to a gene; V was cut back by 6 bases and J by 6 bases. The CDR3 here is CSAPDRGRVQPQHF. The CDR3 DNA reads TGCAGTGCGCCGGACAGGGGGCGCGTTCAGCCCCAGCATTTT.